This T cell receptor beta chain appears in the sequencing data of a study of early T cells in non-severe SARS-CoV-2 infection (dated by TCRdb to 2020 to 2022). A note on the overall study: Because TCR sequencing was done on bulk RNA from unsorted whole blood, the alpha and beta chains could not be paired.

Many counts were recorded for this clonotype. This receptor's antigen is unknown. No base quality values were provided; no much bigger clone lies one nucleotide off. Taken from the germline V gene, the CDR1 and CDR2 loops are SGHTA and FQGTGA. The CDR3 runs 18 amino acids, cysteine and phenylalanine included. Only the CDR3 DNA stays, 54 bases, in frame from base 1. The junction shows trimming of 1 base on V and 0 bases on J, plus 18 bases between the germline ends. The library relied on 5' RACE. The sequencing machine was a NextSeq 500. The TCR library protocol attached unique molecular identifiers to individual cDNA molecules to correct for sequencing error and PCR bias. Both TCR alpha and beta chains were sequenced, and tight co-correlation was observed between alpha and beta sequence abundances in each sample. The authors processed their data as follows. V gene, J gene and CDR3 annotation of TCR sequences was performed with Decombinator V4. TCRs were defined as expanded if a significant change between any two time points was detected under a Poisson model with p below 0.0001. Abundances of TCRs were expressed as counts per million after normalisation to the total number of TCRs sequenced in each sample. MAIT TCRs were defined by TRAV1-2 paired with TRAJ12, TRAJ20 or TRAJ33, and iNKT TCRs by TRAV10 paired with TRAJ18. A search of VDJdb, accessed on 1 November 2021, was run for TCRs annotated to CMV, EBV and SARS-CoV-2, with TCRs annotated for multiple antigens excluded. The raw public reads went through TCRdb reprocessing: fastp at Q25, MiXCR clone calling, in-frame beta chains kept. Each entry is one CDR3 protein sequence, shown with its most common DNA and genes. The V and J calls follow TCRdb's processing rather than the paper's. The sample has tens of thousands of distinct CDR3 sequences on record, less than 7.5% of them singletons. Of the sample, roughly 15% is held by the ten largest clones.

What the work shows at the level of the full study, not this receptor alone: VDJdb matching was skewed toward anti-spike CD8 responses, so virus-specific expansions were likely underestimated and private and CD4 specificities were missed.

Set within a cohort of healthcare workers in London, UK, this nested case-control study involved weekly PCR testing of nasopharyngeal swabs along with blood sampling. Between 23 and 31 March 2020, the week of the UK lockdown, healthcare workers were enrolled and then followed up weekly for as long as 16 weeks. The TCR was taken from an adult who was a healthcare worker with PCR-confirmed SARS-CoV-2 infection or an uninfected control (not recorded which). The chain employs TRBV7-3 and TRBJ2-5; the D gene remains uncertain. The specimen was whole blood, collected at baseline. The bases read TGTGCCAGCAGCTTAATGGTTGTGGGCACTGGCTACCAAGAGACCCAGTACTTC. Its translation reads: CASSLMVVGTGYQETQYF.